These 16 T cell receptor beta chains originate from one sample sequenced in a study of T cell responses to AZD1222 COVID-19 vaccine. Method: immunoSEQ multiplex PCR; TCRdb's copy keeps in-frame clones and lacks some. This sample has roughly 120,000 clones; around 90% occur once, and the top ten carry around 1.5%. The specimen comprised peripheral blood, sampled on day 0 of AZD1222 vaccination. The origin of the receptors is an adult in good health.

DNA of the CDR3: TGTGCCAGCTCACCTGGGACTAGCGTGGTCTACGAGCAGTACTTC. Encoded protein: CASSPGTSVVYEQYF. This chain uses TRBV18 with TRBJ2-7; 10 bases map to TRBD2. The V gene end was trimmed by 3 bases and the J gene end by 3 bases; junction bases not matched to a gene: 5. This CDR3 is built from 15 residues. Per germline, CDR1 KGHSH and CDR2 LQKENI.

A single count supports this clone. The CDR3 here is CASSLERFNYGYTF. The CDR3 nucleotides are TGCGCCAGCAGCTTGGAAAGATTTAACTATGGCTACACCTTC. The J gene is TRBJ1-2, the V gene TRBV5-1; D remains ambiguous. CDR1 SGHRS and CDR2 YFSETQ come from the germline V gene. V lost 0 bases to trimming and J lost 1 base, with 7 bases between them. CDR3 size: 14 residues.

The chain links TRBV11-2 to TRBJ1-6, with 7 bases that match TRBD1. Per the germline V gene, CDR1 is SGHAT and CDR2 is FQNNGV. This CDR3 has 16 residues. The junction had 5 bases not matched to a gene; V was cut back by 2 bases and J by 4 bases. CDR3 sequence: CASSLSGTVYNSPLHF. CDR3 bases: TGTGCCAGCAGCTTAAGCGGGACAGTTTATAATTCACCCCTCCACTTT. Supplemented by reference TRBV11-2 and TRBJ1-6, the full variable domain reads EAGVAQSPRYKIIEKRQSVAFWCNPISGHATLYWYQQILGQGPKLLIQFQNNGVVDDSQLPKDRFSAERLKGVDSTLKIQPAKLEDSAVYLCASSLSGTVYNSPLHFGNGTRLTVT.

The chain has TRBV7-7 and TRBJ2-5; D is ambiguous. CDR1 is SSHAT, CDR2 FNYEAQ, per germline (reference sequence). The V gene lost 3 bases and the J gene lost 4 bases, with 9 bases spanning the gap. The CDR3 extends over 13 amino acids. CDR3 loop: CASSFDRLETQYF. CDR3 nucleotides: TGTGCCAGCAGCTTCGATCGATTAGAGACCCAGTACTTC.

The chain uses TRBV27 and TRBJ1-5; TRBD1 matches 8 bases. Unmatched junction bases numbered 1, after V lost 4 bases and J lost 5 bases. The germline gives CDR1 MNHEY, CDR2 SMNVEV (reference sequence). CDR3 size: 13 residues. The CDR3 nucleotides read TGTGCCAGCAGTTCACAGGGGGATCAGCCCCAGCATTTT. This sequence encodes CASSSQGDQPQHF.

The chain employs TRBV9 and TRBJ1-2; D is possibly TRBD1 (6 bases). Looked up from germline, CDR1 is SGDLS and CDR2 is YYNGEE. The CDR3 is 15 residues long. Trimming took off 3 bases at V and 2 bases at J, with 14 bases between the two ends. The CDR3 DNA reads TGTGCCAGCAGCGACCACAGGACAGACAACTATGGCTACACCTTC. Amino acids: CASSDHRTDNYGYTF.

This rearrangement joins TRBV5-4 to TRBJ2-2; D ambiguous. Trimming removed 2 bases from V and 8 bases from J, with 10 bases in between. Per germline, CDR1 SGHNT and CDR2 YYREEE (reference sequence). CDR3 length: 13 residues. The CDR3 DNA sequence: TGTGCCAGCAGCTTCAGAGACCCGGGGGAGCTGTTTTTT. Its translation: CASSFRDPGELFF.

The chain joins TRBV3-1 (or the pseudogene TRBV3-2) to TRBJ1-2; 12 bases line up with TRBD1. From germline, CDR1 is LGHDT and CDR2 YNNKEL (reference sequence). V trimming: 3 bases; J trimming: 5 bases; junction bases outside the gene matches: 1. This CDR3 has 14 amino acids. The CDR3 spells CASSQGQGAYGYTF. CDR3 DNA sequence: TGTGCCAGCAGCCAGGGACAGGGGGCATATGGCTACACCTTC.

The chain uses TRBV12-3 or TRBV12-4 and TRBJ1-2; D not resolved. The CDR3 runs 13 residues. V was cut by 2 bases and J by 8 bases, with 12 bases left in between. The CDR3 loop reads CASSLQAPGGYTF. The CDR3 DNA reads TGTGCCAGCAGTTTACAGGCGCCGGGGGGCTACACCTTC.

The chain uses TRBV6-5 and TRBJ2-7; 10 bases agree with TRBD2. The CDR3 is 15 residues long. Trimming took 2 bases from V and 6 from J; bases not matched to a gene: 7. Germline CDR1 and CDR2: MNHEY and SVGAGI. The CDR3 nucleotides are TGTGCCAGCAGTTACCCATCTAGCGGGAGTGGCGAGCAGTACTTC. This gives the protein CASSYPSSGSGEQYF.

This clone has a handful of counts. The V gene is TRBV25-1, the J gene TRBJ2-3, with D possibly matching TRBD1 (6 bases). The CDR3 consists of 14 residues. Deletions cut 6 bases from V and 4 bases from J, with 14 bases between. Looked up from germline, CDR1 is MGHDK and CDR2 is SYGVNS. CDR3 in amino acids: CASSRRQAPDTQYF. The CDR3 nucleotides read TGTGCCAGCAGCCGTCGACAGGCCCCAGATACGCAGTATTTT.

The chain recombines TRBV25-1 with TRBJ2-2; 8 nucleotides match TRBD2. Germline lookup yields CDR1 MGHDK and CDR2 SYGVNS. CDR3 length: 16 residues. Trimming cost V 3 bases and J 0 bases; bases outside gene matches: 3. The CDR3 loop reads CASSEAGLANTGELFF. The CDR3 nucleotides are TGTGCCAGCAGTGAGGCGGGACTAGCGAACACCGGGGAGCTGTTTTTT.

The rearrangement uses TRBV19 and TRBJ2-7; possibly TRBD2 for D (5 bases). CDR3 length equals 13 residues. Germline V gives CDR1 LNHDA, CDR2 SQIVND (reference sequence). The ends were cut back, 5 bases at V and 1 base at J, with 9 bases in the middle. CDR3 nucleotides: TGTGCCAGTAGTTTCGGGGAGTCCTACGAGCAGTACTTC. Its protein is CASSFGESYEQYF. The full variable domain, rest sourced from reference TRBV19 and TRBJ2-7, is DGGITQSPKYLFRKEGQNVTLSCEQNLNHDAMYWYRQDPGQGLRLIYYSQIVNDFQKGDIAEGYSVSREKKESFPLTVTSAQKNPTAFYLCASSFGESYEQYFGPGTRLTVT.

This chain links TRBV18 with TRBJ1-2; D gene uncertain. The CDR3 is 15 residues long. Trimming took off 6 bases at V and 0 bases at J, with 14 bases between the two ends. Germline CDR1 KGHSH, CDR2 LQKENI. In DNA, the CDR3 is TGTGCCAGCTCCCCCGACACTAGAACTAACTATGGCTACACCTTC. As protein: CASSPDTRTNYGYTF.

The chain has TRBV5-6 and TRBJ2-7; tentative D call: TRBD1 (6 bases). Trimming stripped 5 bases from V and 6 bases from J, with 12 bases between. The germline CDR1 and CDR2 sequences are SGHDT and YYEEEE. This CDR3 comprises 12 residues. CDR3 nucleotides: TGTGCCAGCAGGGGAGCCAGGGGCGAGCAGTACTTC. It codes for CASRGARGEQYF.

The V call is TRBV4-1, the J call TRBJ2-2; tentatively, D is TRBD1 (7 bases). Trimming shortened V by 10 bases and J by 1 base, and 10 bases separated the two germline ends. The CDR3 spans 13 residues. Germline V CDR1 and CDR2: MGHRA, YSYEKL. As DNA, the CDR3 is TGCGCCACGCGGGACAGGAACACCGGGGAGCTGTTTTTT. The encoded protein is CATRDRNTGELFF.